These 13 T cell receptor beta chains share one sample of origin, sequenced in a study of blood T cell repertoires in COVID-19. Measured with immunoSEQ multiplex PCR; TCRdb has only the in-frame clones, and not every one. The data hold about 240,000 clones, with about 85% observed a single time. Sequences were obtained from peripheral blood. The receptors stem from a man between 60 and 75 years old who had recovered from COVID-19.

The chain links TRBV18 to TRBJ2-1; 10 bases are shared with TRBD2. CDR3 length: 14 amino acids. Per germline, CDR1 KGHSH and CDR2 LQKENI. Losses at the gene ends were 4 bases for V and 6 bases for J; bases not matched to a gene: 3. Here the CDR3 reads CASSLAGGLNEQFF. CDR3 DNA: TGTGCCAGCTCACTAGCGGGGGGCCTCAATGAGCAGTTCTTC.

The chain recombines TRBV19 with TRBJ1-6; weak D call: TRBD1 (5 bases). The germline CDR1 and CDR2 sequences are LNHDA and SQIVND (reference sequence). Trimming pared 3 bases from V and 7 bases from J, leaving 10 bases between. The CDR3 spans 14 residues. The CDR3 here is CASSITGLNSPLHF. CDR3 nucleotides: TGTGCCAGTAGTATTACAGGATTAAATTCACCCCTCCACTTT.

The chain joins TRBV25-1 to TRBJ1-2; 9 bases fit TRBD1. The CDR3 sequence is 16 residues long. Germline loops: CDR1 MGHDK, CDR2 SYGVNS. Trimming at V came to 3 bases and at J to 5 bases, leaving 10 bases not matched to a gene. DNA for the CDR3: TGTGCCAGCAGTGAGGCCCTCACAGGGGGCGATTATGGCTACACCTTC. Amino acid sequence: CASSEALTGGDYGYTF.

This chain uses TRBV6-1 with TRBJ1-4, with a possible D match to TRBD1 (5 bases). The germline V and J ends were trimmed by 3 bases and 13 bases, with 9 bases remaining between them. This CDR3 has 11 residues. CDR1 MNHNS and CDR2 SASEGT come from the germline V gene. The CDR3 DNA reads TGTGCCAGCAGTGAGTTCACAGGACTGTTTTTT. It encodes CASSEFTGLFF.

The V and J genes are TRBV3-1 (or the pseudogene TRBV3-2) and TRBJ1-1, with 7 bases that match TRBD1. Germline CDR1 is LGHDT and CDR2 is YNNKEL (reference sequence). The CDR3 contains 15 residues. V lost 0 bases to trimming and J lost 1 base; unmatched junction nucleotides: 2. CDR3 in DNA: TGTGCCAGCAGCCAAGAGGACAGGCCGAACACTGAAGCTTTCTTT. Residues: CASSQEDRPNTEAFF.

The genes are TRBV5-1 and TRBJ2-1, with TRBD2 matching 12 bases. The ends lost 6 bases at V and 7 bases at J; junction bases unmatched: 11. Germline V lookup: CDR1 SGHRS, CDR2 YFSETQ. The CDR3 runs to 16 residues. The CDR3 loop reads CASKVSGTSGYNEQFF. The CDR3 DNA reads TGCGCCAGCAAGGTTTCCGGGACTAGCGGGTATAATGAGCAGTTCTTC.

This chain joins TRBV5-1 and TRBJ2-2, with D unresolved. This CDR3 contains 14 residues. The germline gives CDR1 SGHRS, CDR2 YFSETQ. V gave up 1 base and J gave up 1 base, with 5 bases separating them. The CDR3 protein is CASSLTRNTGELFF. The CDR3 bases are TGCGCCAGCAGCTTGACACGGAACACCGGGGAGCTGTTTTTT.

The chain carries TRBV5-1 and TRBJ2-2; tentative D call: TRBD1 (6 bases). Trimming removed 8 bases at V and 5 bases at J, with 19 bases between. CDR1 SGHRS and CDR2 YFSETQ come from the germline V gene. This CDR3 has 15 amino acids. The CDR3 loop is CASIRGTGRTGELFF. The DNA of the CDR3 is TGCGCCAGTATCCGGGGAACAGGGCGGACCGGGGAGCTGTTTTTT.

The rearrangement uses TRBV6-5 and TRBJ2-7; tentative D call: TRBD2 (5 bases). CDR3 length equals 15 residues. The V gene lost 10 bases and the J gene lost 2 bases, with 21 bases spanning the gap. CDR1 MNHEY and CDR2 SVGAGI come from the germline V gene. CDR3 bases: TGTGCCACCAGAAGAAAGGCAAGAGGGACCTACGAGCAGTACGTC. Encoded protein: CATRRKARGTYEQYV.

The DNA for the CDR3 is TGTGCCAGCAGTATCCGTCCTTTTGGGACAGGGGATTTCCCTGGGGCCAACGTCCTGACTTTC. Residues: CASSIRPFGTGDFPGANVLTF. V is TRBV27 and J is TRBJ2-6; 10 nucleotides match TRBD1. Germline CDR1 reads MNHEY; CDR2 reads SMNVEV (reference sequence). Trimming removed 5 bases from V and 2 bases from J; junction bases left unmatched: 18. This CDR3 spans 21 amino acids.

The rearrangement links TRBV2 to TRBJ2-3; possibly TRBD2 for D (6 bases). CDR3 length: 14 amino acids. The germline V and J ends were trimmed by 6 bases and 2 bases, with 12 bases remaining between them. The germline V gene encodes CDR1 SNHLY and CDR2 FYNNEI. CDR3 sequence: CASRRGGITDTQYF. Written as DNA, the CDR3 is TGTGCCAGCAGGAGGGGCGGGATCACAGATACGCAGTATTTT. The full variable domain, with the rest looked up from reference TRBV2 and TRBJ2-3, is EPEVTQTPSHQVTQMGQEVILRCVPISNHLYFYWYRQILGQKVEFLVSFYNNEISEKSEIFDDQFSVERPDGSNFTLKIRSTKLEDSAMYFCASRRGGITDTQYFGPGTRLTVL.

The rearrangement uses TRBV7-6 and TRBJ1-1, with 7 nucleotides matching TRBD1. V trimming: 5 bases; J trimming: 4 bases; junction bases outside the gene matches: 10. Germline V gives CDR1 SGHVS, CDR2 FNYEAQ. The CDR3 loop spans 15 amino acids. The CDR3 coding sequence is TGTGCCAGCAGCCCCCACAGGGGAGAGGGCACTGAAGCTTTCTTT. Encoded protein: CASSPHRGEGTEAFF.

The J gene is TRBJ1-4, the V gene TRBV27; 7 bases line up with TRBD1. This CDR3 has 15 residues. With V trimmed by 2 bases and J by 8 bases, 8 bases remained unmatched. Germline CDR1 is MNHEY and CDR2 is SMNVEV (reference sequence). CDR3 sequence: CASSLRRQGGEKLFF. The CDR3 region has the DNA TGTGCCAGCAGTTTACGCAGACAGGGTGGAGAAAAACTGTTTTTT.